This is a list of T cell receptor beta chains from one sample in a study of blood T cell repertoires in COVID-19. Assay: immunoSEQ multiplex PCR; the TCRdb copy retains only in-frame clones and omits some. The sample lists 200,000 to 250,000 clones, around four fifths seen once, with approximately 4% in the top ten. Sequenced material: peripheral blood. These receptors all stem from a woman in her thirties or forties with active or convalescent COVID-19. Each CDR3 is given with its conserved first and last residue. D genes are given only for firm matches. Size values are once, few and many counts, or a class for expanded clones, and some rows have none.

d_gene,abundance,v_gene,len,j_gene,CDR3aa,CDR3nt
-,-,TRBV3-1/TRBV3-2,16,TRBJ1-1,CASSHSWARQNTEAFF,TGTGCCAGCAGCCATTCTTGGGCTCGACAGAACACTGAAGCTTTCTTT
TRBD2,-,TRBV6-1,15,TRBJ2-5,CASSDQAGGQETQYF,TGTGCCAGCAGTGACCAAGCGGGGGGACAAGAGACCCAGTACTTC
TRBD2,few,TRBV27,15,TRBJ2-3,CASSLAGGLTDTQYF,TGTGCCAGCAGTCTAGCGGGGGGGTTGACAGATACGCAGTATTTT
-,-,TRBV2,15,TRBJ1-5,CASSEVEDTYQPQHF,TGTGCCAGCAGTGAAGTAGAGGACACCTATCAGCCCCAGCATTTT
-,-,TRBV5-4,15,TRBJ2-6,CASSLGGNGANVLTF,TGTGCCAGCAGCTTGGGAGGTAATGGGGCCAACGTCCTGACTTTC
TRBD1,few,TRBV6-5,13,TRBJ1-2,CASRLTGGYGYTF,TGTGCCAGCAGACTTACAGGGGGGTATGGCTACACCTTC
TRBD1,-,TRBV10-3,14,TRBJ1-1,CASDRGRLATEAFF,TGTGCCAGCGACAGGGGTCGCCTCGCCACTGAAGCTTTCTTT
-,many,TRBV4-1,14,TRBJ1-1,CASRGTLKNTEAFF,TGCGCCAGCAGAGGGACACTCAAGAACACTGAAGCTTTCTTT
TRBD1,many,TRBV28,12,TRBJ1-2,CASTDRYSGYTF,TGTGCCAGCACGGACAGGTATAGCGGCTACACCTTC
-,-,TRBV3-1/TRBV3-2,14,TRBJ2-3,CASSHPFRTDTQYF,TGTGCCAGCAGCCATCCCTTCCGCACAGATACGCAGTATTTT
TRBD2,once,TRBV5-4,17,TRBJ2-5,CASSSRLAGGRGETQYF,TGTGCCAGCAGCTCCCGACTAGCGGGGGGGCGTGGAGAGACCCAGTACTTC
TRBD1,-,TRBV13,14,TRBJ1-2,CASSSGTGSYGYTF,TGTGCCAGCAGTTCCGGGACAGGGAGCTATGGCTACACCTTC
TRBD2,-,TRBV6-4,15,TRBJ2-3,CASSKSGGATDTQYF,TGTGCCAGCAGTAAAAGCGGGGGGGCGACAGATACGCAGTATTTT
-,-,TRBV5-1,15,TRBJ1-2,CASSSALFDYYGYTF,TGCGCCAGCAGCTCCGCTCTATTCGATTACTATGGCTACACCTTC
-,many,TRBV7-9,12,TRBJ1-2,CASSSITDGYTF,TGTGCCAGCAGCTCTATTACCGATGGCTACACCTTC
-,-,TRBV11-2,15,TRBJ2-5,CASSPGTPLGETQYF,TGTGCCAGCAGTCCAGGGACACCCTTAGGGGAGACCCAGTACTTC
TRBD1,-,TRBV28,16,TRBJ1-2,CASSPGTGVGDYGYTF,TGTGCCAGCAGTCCGGGGACAGGCGTAGGAGACTATGGCTACACCTTC
TRBD1,few,TRBV5-6,15,TRBJ1-5,CASSLGDRVVQPQHF,TGTGCCAGCAGCTTGGGGGACAGGGTAGTGCAGCCCCAGCATTTT
TRBD2,-,TRBV3-1/TRBV3-2,15,TRBJ2-5,CASSLVAGGQETQYF,TGTGCCAGCAGCCTAGTAGCGGGGGGCCAAGAGACCCAGTACTTC
TRBD1,-,TRBV28,15,TRBJ1-2,CASTIEEGQLHGYTF,TGTGCCAGCACCATCGAGGAGGGACAGCTACATGGCTACACCTTC
-,-,TRBV12-3/TRBV12-4,12,TRBJ1-1,CASSFLGAEAFF,TGTGCCAGCAGTTTTCTCGGGGCTGAAGCTTTCTTT
-,-,TRBV10-1,15,TRBJ1-6,CASSESRTENSPLHF,TGCGCCAGCAGTGAGTCAAGGACAGAGAATTCACCCCTCCACTTT
TRBD2,-,TRBV4-1,15,TRBJ2-1,CASSQAGGVWNEQFF,TGCGCCAGCAGCCAGGCGGGGGGAGTGTGGAATGAGCAGTTCTTC
-,-,TRBV18,16,TRBJ1-1,CASSPDHGGANTEAFF,TGTGCCAGCTCACCCGACCATGGCGGGGCGAACACTGAAGCTTTCTTT
-,-,TRBV12-3/TRBV12-4,13,TRBJ1-2,CASSLSSGYGYTF,TGTGCCAGCAGTTTGTCTTCCGGGTATGGCTACACCTTC
-,-,TRBV9,14,TRBJ1-5,CASSPDLGGQPQHF,TGTGCCAGCAGCCCCGACCTCGGAGGGCAGCCCCAGCATTTT
TRBD1,few,TRBV6-1,15,TRBJ1-5,CASSEAGQGEQPQHF,TGTGCCAGCAGTGAAGCCGGACAGGGGGAACAGCCCCAGCATTTT
TRBD1,-,TRBV5-1,17,TRBJ2-2,CASSLVPGTASTGELFF,TGCGCCAGCAGCCTTGTGCCCGGGACAGCTTCCACCGGGGAGCTGTTTTTT
-,-,TRBV28,14,TRBJ1-2,CASRLPHPNYGYTF,TGTGCCAGCAGACTGCCCCACCCTAACTATGGCTACACCTTC
-,-,TRBV6-5,14,TRBJ1-1,CAILVDRSILEAFF,TGTGCCATCCTTGTGGACAGAAGTATTCTTGAAGCTTTCTTT
TRBD2,-,TRBV7-2,15,TRBJ2-1,CASSLTGGLNNEQFF,TGTGCCAGCAGCCTCACGGGGGGGCTGAACAATGAGCAGTTCTTC
-,-,TRBV11-2,13,TRBJ1-3,CASSSGLGNTIYF,TGTGCCAGCAGCTCTGGACTCGGAAACACCATATATTTT
TRBD1,-,TRBV18,14,TRBJ1-1,CASSTVGTDTEAFF,TGTGCCAGCTCAACCGTGGGGACAGACACTGAAGCTTTCTTT
TRBD2,once,TRBV6-4,17,TRBJ2-1,CASTFTLAGGWYNEQFF,TGTGCCAGCACCTTTACCCTAGCGGGGGGGTGGTACAATGAGCAGTTCTTC
TRBD1,-,TRBV19,14,TRBJ1-1,CASSKDRGRTEAFF,TGTGCCAGTAGTAAGGACAGGGGGCGGACTGAAGCTTTCTTT
TRBD1,-,TRBV3-1/TRBV3-2,13,TRBJ1-2,CASSPRTGEGYTF,TGTGCCAGCAGCCCTCGGACAGGGGAGGGCTACACCTTC
-,few,TRBV10-2,13,TRBJ1-6,CASSGISNSPLHF,TGCGCCAGCAGCGGTATTTCTAATTCACCCCTCCACTTT
TRBD1,-,TRBV9,22,TRBJ2-6,CASSVFQGQGEQVLAGANVLTF,TGTGCCAGCAGCGTATTTCAGGGACAGGGGGAACAGGTCCTGGCTGGGGCCAACGTCCTGACTTTC
-,few,TRBV18,14,TRBJ1-1,CASSPSQGHTEAFF,TGTGCCAGCTCACCAAGTCAGGGGCACACTGAAGCTTTCTTT
TRBD1,-,TRBV5-1,15,TRBJ2-6,CASSPQGSGANVLTF,TGCGCCAGCAGCCCACAGGGGTCTGGGGCCAACGTCCTGACTTTC
-,-,TRBV19,16,TRBJ2-3,CASSKGTASSTDTQYF,TGTGCCAGTAGTAAGGGGACTGCCTCTAGCACAGATACGCAGTATTTT